The source of this T cell receptor beta chain is a study of regulatory T cells in long-lasting Graves disease. Germline V gene sequence: CDR1 LNHDA, CDR2 SQIVND (reference sequence). The CDR3 extends over 13 amino acids. Trimming stripped 9 bases from V and 0 bases from J, with 12 bases between. Construction of the TCR beta libraries employed iRepertoire HTBI primers in conjunction with Arm-PCR of CDR3 regions. TCRdb processed the multiplex PCR reads anew with MiXCR; each CDR3 protein has one entry. The repertoire holds 550,000 to 650,000 distinct CDR3 sequences, about 16% seen once, with around 12% in the top ten. The time point is: newly diagnosed GD, antithyroid drugs for less than 3 months. The TCR library was made from RNA extracted from PBMCs. The same data also contributed to another study, on T cells in Graves' hyperthyroidism and ophthalmopathy. That study adds: Ophthalmopathy got predicted by the model a median about 6.7 months before its onset.

The rearrangement links TRBV19 to TRBJ2-7; TRBD2 might be the D (5 bases). The TCR comes from a man aged 18 to 29 with Graves disease. The input for sequencing was peripheral blood mononuclear cells (PBMCs), taken at new diagnosis, from a patient treated with antithyroid drugs. The CDR3 loop reads CASRPGSSYEQYF. CDR3 DNA sequence: TGTGCCAGCCGCCCGGGGAGCTCCTACGAGCAGTACTTC.